A selection of T cell receptor beta chains follows, all from one sample in a study of CD8+ T cells in alopecia areata. Clones were sequenced by immunoSEQ multiplex PCR, and TCRdb holds only the in-frame ones, with some missing. The repertoire holds 180,000 or so clones, approximately 50% seen once, with about 9.4% in the top ten. The sample was CD8+ T cells sorted from blood, taken at approximately week 51, from a patient treated with tofacitinib. The receptors stem from a human donor with alopecia areata. The CDR3 runs from the conserved cysteine through the conserved F or W. A D gene is named only where the DNA matches it firmly. A row's size may be missing; if present it is once, few, many or a size class.

j_call: TRBJ1-1
clone_size: .
v_call: TRBV30
d_call: .
cdr3_aa: CAWSIETYSEAFF
cdr3_nt: TGTGCCTGGAGTATCGAGACTTATTCTGAAGCTTTCTTT

j_call: TRBJ2-1
clone_size: .
v_call: TRBV6-5
d_call: TRBD2
cdr3_aa: CASSLGRTNEQFF
cdr3_nt: TGTGCCAGCAGCCTCGGGAGGACTAATGAGCAGTTCTTC

j_call: TRBJ2-1
clone_size: .
v_call: TRBV18
d_call: TRBD1
cdr3_aa: CASSETGSYSYNEQFF
cdr3_nt: TGTGCCAGCTCAGAGACAGGGTCCTATTCCTACAATGAGCAGTTCTTC

j_call: TRBJ1-1
clone_size: .
v_call: TRBV9
d_call: .
cdr3_aa: CASSVVTDTEAFF
cdr3_nt: TGTGCCAGCAGCGTAGTGACGGACACTGAAGCTTTCTTT

j_call: TRBJ1-1
clone_size: few
v_call: TRBV9
d_call: .
cdr3_aa: CASSHDWATEAFF
cdr3_nt: TGTGCCAGCAGCCATGACTGGGCTACTGAAGCTTTCTTT

j_call: TRBJ1-2
clone_size: .
v_call: TRBV30
d_call: .
cdr3_aa: CAWSVDGHYGYTF
cdr3_nt: TGTGCCTGGAGTGTGGATGGACACTATGGCTACACCTTC

j_call: TRBJ1-5
clone_size: .
v_call: TRBV4-1
d_call: .
cdr3_aa: CASSQVPGGQPQHF
cdr3_nt: TGCGCCAGCAGCCAAGTTCCGGGAGGCCAGCCCCAGCATTTT

j_call: TRBJ2-7
clone_size: .
v_call: TRBV5-4
d_call: TRBD2
cdr3_aa: CASSPGLETYEQYF
cdr3_nt: TGTGCCAGCAGCCCCGGACTAGAAACCTACGAGCAGTACTTC

j_call: TRBJ2-5
clone_size: .
v_call: TRBV9
d_call: TRBD2
cdr3_aa: CASSVGVAGGPQETQYF
cdr3_nt: TGTGCCAGCAGCGTAGGTGTAGCGGGGGGACCTCAAGAGACCCAGTACTTC

j_call: TRBJ1-5
clone_size: few
v_call: TRBV5-6
d_call: .
cdr3_aa: CASSSGAVQPQHF
cdr3_nt: TGTGCCAGCAGCTCCGGAGCCGTTCAGCCCCAGCATTTT

j_call: TRBJ2-7
clone_size: few
v_call: TRBV15
d_call: TRBD1
cdr3_aa: CATGTANYEQYF
cdr3_nt: TGTGCCACCGGGACAGCAAACTACGAGCAGTACTTC

j_call: TRBJ2-1
clone_size: .
v_call: TRBV4-2
d_call: TRBD2
cdr3_aa: CASSHSPGGMNNEQFF
cdr3_nt: TGTGCCAGCAGCCACTCTCCGGGGGGTATGAACAATGAGCAGTTCTTC

j_call: TRBJ1-5
clone_size: .
v_call: TRBV2
d_call: .
cdr3_aa: CASSEWGSVSNQPQHF
cdr3_nt: TGTGCCAGCAGTGAATGGGGTTCGGTGAGCAATCAGCCCCAGCATTTT

j_call: TRBJ2-1
clone_size: .
v_call: TRBV7-9
d_call: TRBD2
cdr3_aa: CASSPPGGSYNEQFF
cdr3_nt: TGTGCCAGCAGTCCTCCGGGGGGATCCTACAATGAGCAGTTCTTC

j_call: TRBJ1-1
clone_size: .
v_call: TRBV27
d_call: .
cdr3_aa: CASSLFTGGAPGTEAFF
cdr3_nt: TGTGCCAGCAGTTTATTTACGGGGGGTGCGCCAGGCACTGAAGCTTTCTTT

j_call: TRBJ2-2
clone_size: few
v_call: TRBV4-2
d_call: .
cdr3_aa: CASSSKGVNTGELFF
cdr3_nt: TGTGCCAGCAGCTCGAAGGGGGTGAACACCGGGGAGCTGTTTTTT

j_call: TRBJ1-5
clone_size: .
v_call: TRBV6-1
d_call: .
cdr3_aa: CASREWQGSNQPQHF
cdr3_nt: TGTGCCAGCAGGGAATGGCAGGGGAGCAATCAGCCCCAGCATTTT

j_call: TRBJ1-1
clone_size: .
v_call: TRBV2
d_call: .
cdr3_aa: CASSETVNTEAFF
cdr3_nt: TGTGCCAGCAGCGAGACAGTGAACACTGAAGCTTTCTTT

j_call: TRBJ1-2
clone_size: .
v_call: TRBV2
d_call: .
cdr3_aa: CASLQGGSYGYTF
cdr3_nt: TGTGCCAGCCTACAGGGAGGGAGCTATGGCTACACCTTC

j_call: TRBJ1-5
clone_size: few
v_call: TRBV27
d_call: TRBD1
cdr3_aa: CASSLTRTGSNQPQHF
cdr3_nt: TGTGCCAGCAGTTTGACCCGGACAGGTAGCAATCAGCCCCAGCATTTT

j_call: TRBJ1-1
clone_size: .
v_call: TRBV9
d_call: TRBD1
cdr3_aa: CASSPSDRGWGDTEAFF
cdr3_nt: TGTGCCAGCAGCCCCTCAGACAGGGGCTGGGGGGACACTGAAGCTTTCTTT

j_call: TRBJ2-2
clone_size: .
v_call: TRBV5-1
d_call: .
cdr3_aa: CASSSTGPGELFF
cdr3_nt: TGCGCCAGCAGCTCGACAGGTCCCGGGGAGCTGTTTTTT

j_call: TRBJ1-5
clone_size: .
v_call: TRBV25-1
d_call: .
cdr3_aa: CASSGDPWGHQPQHF
cdr3_nt: TGTGCCAGCAGTGGGGACCCGTGGGGACATCAGCCCCAGCATTTT

j_call: TRBJ2-7
clone_size: .
v_call: TRBV7-3
d_call: TRBD2
cdr3_aa: CASSLRLAGGFSYEQYF
cdr3_nt: TGTGCCAGCAGCTTAAGGCTAGCGGGGGGATTCTCCTACGAGCAGTACTTC

j_call: TRBJ2-3
clone_size: few
v_call: TRBV7-9
d_call: TRBD1
cdr3_aa: CASSLEGTASTDTQYF
cdr3_nt: TGTGCCAGCAGCTTAGAAGGGACAGCCAGCACAGATACGCAGTATTTT

j_call: TRBJ2-7
clone_size: .
v_call: TRBV6-1
d_call: TRBD1
cdr3_aa: CASSEGQVRVKYF
cdr3_nt: TGTGCCAGCAGTGAGGGACAGGTCCGGGTCAAGTACTTC

j_call: TRBJ2-4
clone_size: few
v_call: TRBV4-3
d_call: .
cdr3_aa: CASSHHREKLRNIQYF
cdr3_nt: TGCGCCAGCAGCCACCACAGGGAGAAACTACGAAACATTCAGTACTTC

j_call: TRBJ2-5
clone_size: .
v_call: TRBV6-6
d_call: .
cdr3_aa: CASSYSRAAETQYF
cdr3_nt: TGTGCCAGCAGTTACTCGAGGGCGGCAGAGACCCAGTACTTC

j_call: TRBJ2-2
clone_size: few
v_call: TRBV7-9
d_call: .
cdr3_aa: CASSLTGSTGELFF
cdr3_nt: TGTGCCAGCAGCTTAACGGGGTCCACCGGGGAGCTGTTTTTT

j_call: TRBJ2-2
clone_size: .
v_call: TRBV6-5
d_call: .
cdr3_aa: CASSYDLGGTGELFF
cdr3_nt: TGTGCCAGCAGTTACGACTTGGGGGGAACCGGGGAGCTGTTTTTT

j_call: TRBJ1-2
clone_size: .
v_call: TRBV25-1
d_call: .
cdr3_aa: CASSSVGYGYTF
cdr3_nt: TGTGCCAGCAGTTCGGTCGGCTATGGCTACACCTTC

j_call: TRBJ2-1
clone_size: .
v_call: TRBV7-2
d_call: .
cdr3_aa: CASSLEVFSYNEQFF
cdr3_nt: TGTGCCAGCAGCTTAGAAGTTTTTTCCTACAATGAGCAGTTCTTC

j_call: TRBJ1-2
clone_size: once
v_call: TRBV29-1
d_call: TRBD1
cdr3_aa: CSVEYTGDIHYGYTF
cdr3_nt: TGCAGCGTTGAATATACAGGGGACATACACTATGGCTACACCTTC

j_call: TRBJ2-1
clone_size: .
v_call: TRBV29-1
d_call: TRBD2
cdr3_aa: CSVAGGSEQFF
cdr3_nt: TGCAGCGTTGCGGGGGGTAGTGAGCAGTTCTTC

j_call: TRBJ1-2
clone_size: .
v_call: TRBV9
d_call: .
cdr3_aa: CASSVGADYGYTF
cdr3_nt: TGTGCCAGCAGCGTAGGGGCGGACTATGGCTACACCTTC

j_call: TRBJ2-7
clone_size: once
v_call: TRBV19
d_call: TRBD1
cdr3_aa: CASSPRTGGYYEQYF
cdr3_nt: TGTGCCAGTAGTCCACGGACAGGGGGTTACTACGAGCAGTACTTC

j_call: TRBJ2-7
clone_size: .
v_call: TRBV4-2
d_call: TRBD2
cdr3_aa: CASSKRGFLSYEQYF
cdr3_nt: TGTGCCAGCAGCAAGCGGGGGTTTCTCTCCTACGAGCAGTACTTC

j_call: TRBJ2-3
clone_size: .
v_call: TRBV4-2
d_call: .
cdr3_aa: CASSQDGTDTQYF
cdr3_nt: TGTGCCAGCAGCCAAGACGGCACAGATACGCAGTATTTT

j_call: TRBJ2-7
clone_size: .
v_call: TRBV2
d_call: .
cdr3_aa: CASIFRENPYEQYF
cdr3_nt: TGTGCCAGCATTTTCCGGGAAAATCCCTACGAGCAGTACTTC

j_call: TRBJ1-2
clone_size: .
v_call: TRBV5-6
d_call: .
cdr3_aa: CASSGGHYYGYTF
cdr3_nt: TGTGCCAGCAGCGGGGGACACTACTATGGCTACACCTTC

j_call: TRBJ1-2
clone_size: .
v_call: TRBV6-5
d_call: .
cdr3_aa: CASSPRDTPYGYTF
cdr3_nt: TGTGCCAGCAGTCCAAGAGATACCCCCTATGGCTACACCTTC

j_call: TRBJ2-5
clone_size: .
v_call: TRBV9
d_call: TRBD2
cdr3_aa: CASSVDLSGGDRETQYF
cdr3_nt: TGTGCCAGCAGCGTAGACCTGAGCGGGGGGGACCGAGAGACCCAGTACTTC

j_call: TRBJ2-7
clone_size: .
v_call: TRBV5-6
d_call: .
cdr3_aa: CASSLGTGFTLYEQYF
cdr3_nt: TGTGCCAGCAGCTTGGGTACAGGATTTACTCTGTACGAGCAGTACTTC

j_call: TRBJ1-5
clone_size: .
v_call: TRBV4-2
d_call: TRBD1
cdr3_aa: CASSQDDGTGHQPQHF
cdr3_nt: TGTGCCAGCAGCCAAGATGACGGGACAGGGCATCAGCCCCAGCATTTT

j_call: TRBJ2-5
clone_size: once
v_call: TRBV5-4
d_call: TRBD2
cdr3_aa: CASSSAWGRGGETQYF
cdr3_nt: TGTGCCAGCAGCTCAGCCTGGGGGCGGGGGGGAGAGACCCAGTACTTC

j_call: TRBJ2-1
clone_size: .
v_call: TRBV13
d_call: .
cdr3_aa: CASSLDVVGRNEQFF
cdr3_nt: TGTGCCAGCAGCTTAGATGTTGTGGGGCGTAATGAGCAGTTCTTC

j_call: TRBJ1-2
clone_size: few
v_call: TRBV4-3
d_call: TRBD1
cdr3_aa: CASSQDKGARGYTF
cdr3_nt: TGCGCCAGCAGCCAAGATAAGGGGGCGCGGGGCTACACCTTC

j_call: TRBJ2-7
clone_size: .
v_call: TRBV5-6
d_call: TRBD1
cdr3_aa: CASSQGARAYEQYF
cdr3_nt: TGTGCCAGCAGCCAGGGGGCGCGAGCTTACGAGCAGTACTTC

j_call: TRBJ1-5
clone_size: .
v_call: TRBV4-2
d_call: .
cdr3_aa: CASSRVALTSGEPQHF
cdr3_nt: TGTGCCAGCAGTCGGGTAGCACTGACGTCGGGTGAGCCCCAGCATTTT

j_call: TRBJ2-5
clone_size: .
v_call: TRBV5-1
d_call: .
cdr3_aa: CASSTGERVLGETQYF
cdr3_nt: TGCGCCAGCAGCACCGGCGAGCGAGTTCTGGGCGAGACCCAGTACTTC

j_call: TRBJ2-5
clone_size: .
v_call: TRBV7-8
d_call: .
cdr3_aa: CASSWLGGQETQYF
cdr3_nt: TGTGCCAGCAGCTGGCTAGGGGGCCAAGAGACCCAGTACTTC

j_call: TRBJ1-1
clone_size: .
v_call: TRBV4-2
d_call: .
cdr3_aa: CASSLNRGGTEAFF
cdr3_nt: TGTGCCAGCAGTCTAAATCGGGGCGGCACTGAAGCTTTCTTT

j_call: TRBJ1-6
clone_size: .
v_call: TRBV7-2
d_call: .
cdr3_aa: CASSLRAYNSPLHF
cdr3_nt: TGTGCCAGCAGCTTACGAGCCTATAATTCACCCCTCCACTTT

j_call: TRBJ1-2
clone_size: .
v_call: TRBV6-1
d_call: .
cdr3_aa: CASSPNYGYTF
cdr3_nt: TGTGCCAGCAGTCCTAACTATGGCTACACCTTC

j_call: TRBJ2-7
clone_size: .
v_call: TRBV2
d_call: .
cdr3_aa: CATVNRASGYEQYF
cdr3_nt: TGTGCCACCGTTAACAGGGCTTCGGGTTACGAGCAGTACTTC

j_call: TRBJ2-5
clone_size: .
v_call: TRBV6-5
d_call: .
cdr3_aa: CASSYSEDSSQETQYF
cdr3_nt: TGTGCCAGCAGTTACTCGGAGGACAGTTCCCAAGAGACCCAGTACTTC

j_call: TRBJ2-1
clone_size: few
v_call: TRBV5-4
d_call: .
cdr3_aa: CASSLADREQFF
cdr3_nt: TGTGCCAGCAGCCTGGCGGACCGTGAGCAGTTCTTC

j_call: TRBJ1-2
clone_size: .
v_call: TRBV30
d_call: TRBD1
cdr3_aa: CAWSRTGINYGYTF
cdr3_nt: TGTGCCTGGAGTAGGACAGGGATTAACTATGGCTACACCTTC